What follows describes a single T cell receptor beta chain. The sample is drawn from a study of blood T cell repertoires in COVID-19. Across the whole study: COVID-19 samples collected from the United States, Italy and Spain covered acute and convalescent phases.

The trim removed 4 bases at V and 2 bases at J, leaving 5 bases unmatched. The CDR3 sequence is 15 residues long. Germline CDR1 and CDR2: KGHSH and LQKENI. Method: immunoSEQ multiplex PCR; TCRdb's copy keeps in-frame clones and lacks some. Among tens of thousands of clones listed, about 90% were seen once. The chain has TRBV18 and TRBJ2-5; 9 bases line up with TRBD1. This TCR was sampled from a man between 65 and 80 years old with active COVID-19. Sequencing was carried out using peripheral blood. The CDR3 bases are TGTGCCAGCTCACTCGGGACAGGGAGGCAAGAGACCCAGTACTTC. This encodes CASSLGTGRQETQYF.